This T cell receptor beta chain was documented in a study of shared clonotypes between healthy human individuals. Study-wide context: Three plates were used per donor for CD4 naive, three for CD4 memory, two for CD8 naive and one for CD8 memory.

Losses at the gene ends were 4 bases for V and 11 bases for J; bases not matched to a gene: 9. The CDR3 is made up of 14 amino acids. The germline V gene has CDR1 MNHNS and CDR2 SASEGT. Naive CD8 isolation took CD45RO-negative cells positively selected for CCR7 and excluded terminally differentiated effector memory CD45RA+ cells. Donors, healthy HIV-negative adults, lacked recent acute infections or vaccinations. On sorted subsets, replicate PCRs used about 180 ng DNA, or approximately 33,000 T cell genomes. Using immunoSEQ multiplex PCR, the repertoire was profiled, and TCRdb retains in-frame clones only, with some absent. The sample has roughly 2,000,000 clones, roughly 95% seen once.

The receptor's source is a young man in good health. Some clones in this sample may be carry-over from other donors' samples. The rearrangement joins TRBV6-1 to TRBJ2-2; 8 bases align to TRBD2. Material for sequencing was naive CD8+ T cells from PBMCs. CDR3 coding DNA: TGTGCCAGCAGTGTCCATACTCGGGAGGGAGAGCTGTTTTTT. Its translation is CASSVHTREGELFF.